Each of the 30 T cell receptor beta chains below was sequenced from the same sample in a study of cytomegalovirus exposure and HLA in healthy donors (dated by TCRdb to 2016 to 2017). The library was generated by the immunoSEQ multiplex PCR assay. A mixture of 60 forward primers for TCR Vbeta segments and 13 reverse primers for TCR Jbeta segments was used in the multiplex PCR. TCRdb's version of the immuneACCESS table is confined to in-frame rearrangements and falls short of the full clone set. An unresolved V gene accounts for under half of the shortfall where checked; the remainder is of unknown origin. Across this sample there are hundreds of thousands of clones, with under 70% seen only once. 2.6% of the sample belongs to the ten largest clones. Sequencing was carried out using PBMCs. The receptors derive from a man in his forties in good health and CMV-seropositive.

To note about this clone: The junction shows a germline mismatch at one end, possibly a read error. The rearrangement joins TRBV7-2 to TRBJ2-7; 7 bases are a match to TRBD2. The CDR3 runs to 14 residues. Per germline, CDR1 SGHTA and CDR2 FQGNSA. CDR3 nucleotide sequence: TGTGCCGGCAGCTTAGGGCCCAGGGAGGGCGAGCAGTACTTC. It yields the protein CAGSLGPREGEQYF.

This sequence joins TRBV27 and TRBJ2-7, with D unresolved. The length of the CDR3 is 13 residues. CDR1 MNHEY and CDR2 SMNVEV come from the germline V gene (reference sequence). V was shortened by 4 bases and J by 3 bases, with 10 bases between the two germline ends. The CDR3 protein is CASSYYPLYEQYF. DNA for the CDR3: TGTGCCAGCAGTTACTACCCCCTCTACGAGCAGTACTTC.

CDR3 sequence: CASSETGAGANVLTF. Here the CDR3 DNA reads TGTGCCAGCAGTGAGACAGGGGCAGGGGCCAACGTCCTGACTTTC. V usage is TRBV25-1 and J usage is TRBJ2-6, with 8 bases that match TRBD1. CDR1 and CDR2 (germline): MGHDK, SYGVNS. Unmatched junction bases numbered 2, after V lost 3 bases and J lost 4 bases. The CDR3 consists of 15 residues. The complete variable domain, with remaining parts taken from reference TRBV25-1 and TRBJ2-6, reads EADIYQTPRYLVIGTGKKITLECSQTMGHDKMYWYQQDPGMELHLIHYSYGVNSTEKGDLSSESTVSRIRTEHFPLTLESARPSHTSQYLCASSETGAGANVLTFGAGSRLTVL.

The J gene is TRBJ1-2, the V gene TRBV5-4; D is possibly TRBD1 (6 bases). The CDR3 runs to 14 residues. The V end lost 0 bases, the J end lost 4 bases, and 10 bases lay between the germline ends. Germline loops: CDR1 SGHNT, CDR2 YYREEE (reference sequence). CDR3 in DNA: TGTGCCAGCAGCTTGGGGGGGCGCATCTATGGCTACACCTTC. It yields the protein CASSLGGRIYGYTF.

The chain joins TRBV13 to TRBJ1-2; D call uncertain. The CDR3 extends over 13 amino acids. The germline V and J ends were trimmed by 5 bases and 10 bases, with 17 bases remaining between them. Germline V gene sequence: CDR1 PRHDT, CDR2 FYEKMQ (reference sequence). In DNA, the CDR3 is TGTGCCAGCAGCACCGGCGGCTGGGTTAACTACACCTTC. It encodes CASSTGGWVNYTF.

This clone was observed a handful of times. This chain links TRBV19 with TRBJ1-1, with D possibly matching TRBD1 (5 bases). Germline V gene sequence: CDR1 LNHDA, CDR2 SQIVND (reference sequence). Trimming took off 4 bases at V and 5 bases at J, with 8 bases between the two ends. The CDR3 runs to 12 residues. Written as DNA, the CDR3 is TGTGCCAGTAGTAACCGGGGGACTGAAGCTTTCTTT. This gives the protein CASSNRGTEAFF.

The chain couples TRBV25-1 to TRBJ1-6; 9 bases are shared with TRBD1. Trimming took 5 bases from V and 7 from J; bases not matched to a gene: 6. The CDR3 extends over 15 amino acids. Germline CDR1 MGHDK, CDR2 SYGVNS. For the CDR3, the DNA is TGTGCCAGCAGTCCCGGACAGGGGCAAAATTCACCCCTCCACTTT. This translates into CASSPGQGQNSPLHF.

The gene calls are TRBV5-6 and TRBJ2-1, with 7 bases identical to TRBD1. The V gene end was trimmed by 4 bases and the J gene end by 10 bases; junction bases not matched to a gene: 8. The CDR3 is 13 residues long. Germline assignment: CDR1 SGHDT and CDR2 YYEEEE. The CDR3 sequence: CASSLGGYREQFF. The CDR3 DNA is TGTGCCAGCAGCCTAGGGGGCTATCGGGAGCAGTTCTTC.

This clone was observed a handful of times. CDR3: CASSANSDTQYF. Here the CDR3 DNA reads TGTGCCAGCAGCGCCAACTCAGATACGCAGTATTTT. The chain is built from TRBV6-5 and TRBJ2-3; no firm D call. Trimming removed 6 bases from V and 4 bases from J, with 8 bases in between. Germline V CDR1 and CDR2: MNHEY, SVGAGI. This CDR3 has 12 amino acids.

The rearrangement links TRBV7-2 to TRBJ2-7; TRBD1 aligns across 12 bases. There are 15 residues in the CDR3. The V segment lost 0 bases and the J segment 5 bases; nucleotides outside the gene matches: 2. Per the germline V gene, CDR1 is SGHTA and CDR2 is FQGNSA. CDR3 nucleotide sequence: TGTGCCAGCAGCTTAGCGGGGACAGGGGGCGACGAGCAGTACTTC. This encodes CASSLAGTGGDEQYF.

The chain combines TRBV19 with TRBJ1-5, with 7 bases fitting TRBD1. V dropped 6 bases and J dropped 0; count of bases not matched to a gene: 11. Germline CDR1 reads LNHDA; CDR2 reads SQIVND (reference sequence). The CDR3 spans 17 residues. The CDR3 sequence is CASRTQKTGYSNQPQHF. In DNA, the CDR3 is TGTGCCAGTAGGACCCAAAAGACAGGGTATAGCAATCAGCCCCAGCATTTT.

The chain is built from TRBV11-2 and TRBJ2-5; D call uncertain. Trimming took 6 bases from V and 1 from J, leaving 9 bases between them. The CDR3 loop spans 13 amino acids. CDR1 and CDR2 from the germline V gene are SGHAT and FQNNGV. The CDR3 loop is CASSSTSQETQYF. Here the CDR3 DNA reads TGTGCCAGCAGTTCTACTTCCCAAGAGACCCAGTACTTC.

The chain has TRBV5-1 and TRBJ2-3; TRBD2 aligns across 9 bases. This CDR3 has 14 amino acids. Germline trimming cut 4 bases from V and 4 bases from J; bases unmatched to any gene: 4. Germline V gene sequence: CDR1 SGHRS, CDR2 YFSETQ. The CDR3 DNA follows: TGCGCCAGCAGCCCTTTAGCGGGGGCAGATACGCAGTATTTT. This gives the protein CASSPLAGADTQYF. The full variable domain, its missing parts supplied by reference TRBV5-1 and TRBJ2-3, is KAGVTQTPRYLIKTRGQQVTLSCSPISGHRSVSWYQQTPGQGLQFLFEYFSETQRNKGNFPGRFSGRQFSNSRSEMNVSTLELGDSALYLCASSPLAGADTQYFGPGTRLTVL.

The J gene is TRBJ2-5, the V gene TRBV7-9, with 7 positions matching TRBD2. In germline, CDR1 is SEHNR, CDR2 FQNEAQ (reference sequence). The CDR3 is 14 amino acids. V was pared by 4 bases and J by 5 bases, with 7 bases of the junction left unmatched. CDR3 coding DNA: TGTGCCAGCAGCTCCCCGGGGGGAGGGGAGACCCAGTACTTC. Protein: CASSSPGGGETQYF.

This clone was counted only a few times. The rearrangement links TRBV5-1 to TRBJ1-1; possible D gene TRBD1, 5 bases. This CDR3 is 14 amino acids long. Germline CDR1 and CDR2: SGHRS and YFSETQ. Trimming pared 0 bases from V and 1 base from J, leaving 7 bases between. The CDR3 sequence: CASSLGDRNTEAFF. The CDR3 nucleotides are TGCGCCAGCAGCTTGGGCGACAGGAACACTGAAGCTTTCTTT.

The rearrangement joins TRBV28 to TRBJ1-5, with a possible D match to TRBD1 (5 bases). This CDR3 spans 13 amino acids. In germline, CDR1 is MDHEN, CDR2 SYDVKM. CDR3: CACQGNSNQPQHF. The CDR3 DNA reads TGTGCTTGTCAGGGCAATAGCAATCAGCCCCAGCATTTT.

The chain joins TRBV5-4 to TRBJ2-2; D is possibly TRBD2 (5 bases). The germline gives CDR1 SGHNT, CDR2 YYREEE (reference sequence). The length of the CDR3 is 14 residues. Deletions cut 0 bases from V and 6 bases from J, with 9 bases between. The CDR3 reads CASSLGGGSGELFF. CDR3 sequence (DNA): TGTGCCAGCAGCTTGGGTGGAGGTTCCGGGGAGCTGTTTTTT.

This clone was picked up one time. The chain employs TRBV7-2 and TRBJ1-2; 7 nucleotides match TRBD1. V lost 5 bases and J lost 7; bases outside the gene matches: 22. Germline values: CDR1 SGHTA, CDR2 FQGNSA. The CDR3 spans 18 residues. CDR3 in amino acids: CASSPDGFLGTAEGGYTF. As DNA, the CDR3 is TGTGCCAGCAGCCCGGACGGCTTTCTAGGGACAGCCGAGGGTGGCTACACCTTC.

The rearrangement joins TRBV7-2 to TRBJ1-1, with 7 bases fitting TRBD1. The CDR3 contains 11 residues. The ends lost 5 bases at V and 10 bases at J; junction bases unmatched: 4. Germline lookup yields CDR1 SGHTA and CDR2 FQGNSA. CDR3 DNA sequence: TGTGCCAGCAGCCCCTGGACAGGAGCTTTCTTT. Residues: CASSPWTGAFF.

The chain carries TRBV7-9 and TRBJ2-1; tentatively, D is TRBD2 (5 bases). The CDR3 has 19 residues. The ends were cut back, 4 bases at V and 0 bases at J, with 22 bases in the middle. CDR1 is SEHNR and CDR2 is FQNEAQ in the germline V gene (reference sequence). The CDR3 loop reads CASSYPDGERTSSYNEQFF. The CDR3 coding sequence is TGTGCCAGCAGCTACCCGGACGGCGAGCGGACGAGCTCCTACAATGAGCAGTTCTTC.

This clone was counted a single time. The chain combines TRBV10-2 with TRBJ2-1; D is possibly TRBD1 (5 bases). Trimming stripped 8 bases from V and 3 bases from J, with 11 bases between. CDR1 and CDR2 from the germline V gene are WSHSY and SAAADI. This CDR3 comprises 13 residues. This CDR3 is CASLGARYNEQFF. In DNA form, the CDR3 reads TGCGCCAGCCTTGGGGCTCGCTACAATGAGCAGTTCTTC.

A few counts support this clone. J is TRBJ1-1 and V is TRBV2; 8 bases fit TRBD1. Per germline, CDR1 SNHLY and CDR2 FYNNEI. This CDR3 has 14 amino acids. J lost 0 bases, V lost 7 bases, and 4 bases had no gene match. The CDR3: CASKAGGLNTEAFF. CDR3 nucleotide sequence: TGTGCCAGCAAGGCAGGGGGCTTGAACACTGAAGCTTTCTTT.

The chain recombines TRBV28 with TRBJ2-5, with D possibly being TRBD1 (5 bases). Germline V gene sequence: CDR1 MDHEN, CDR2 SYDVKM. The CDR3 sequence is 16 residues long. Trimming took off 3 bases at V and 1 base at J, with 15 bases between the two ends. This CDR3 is CASSFLQGPSQETQYF. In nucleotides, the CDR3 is TGTGCCAGCAGTTTCCTCCAGGGTCCAAGCCAAGAGACCCAGTACTTC. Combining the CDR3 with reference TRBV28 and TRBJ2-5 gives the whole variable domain DVKVTQSSRYLVKRTGEKVFLECVQDMDHENMFWYRQDPGLGLRLIYFSYDVKMKEKGDIPEGYSVSREKKERFSLILESASTNQTSMYLCASSFLQGPSQETQYFGPGTRLLVL.

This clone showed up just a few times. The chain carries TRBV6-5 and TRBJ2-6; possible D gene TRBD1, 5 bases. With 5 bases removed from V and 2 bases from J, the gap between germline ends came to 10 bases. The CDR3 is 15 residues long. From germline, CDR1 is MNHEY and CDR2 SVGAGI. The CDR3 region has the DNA TGTGCCAGCAGTCCCCAGGGCCCTGGGGCCAACGTCCTGACTTTC. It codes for CASSPQGPGANVLTF.

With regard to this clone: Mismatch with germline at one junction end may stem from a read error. The CDR3 spells CTSSRGEVSHTEAFF. As DNA, the CDR3 is TGCACCAGCAGTAGGGGCGAAGTTTCGCACACTGAAGCTTTCTTT. The chain has TRBV5-1 and TRBJ1-1; D is perhaps TRBD1 (5 bases). This CDR3 contains 15 residues. Germline V gene sequence: CDR1 SGHRS, CDR2 YFSETQ. Supplemented by reference TRBV5-1 and TRBJ1-1, the full variable domain reads KAGVTQTPRYLIKTRGQQVTLSCSPISGHRSVSWYQQTPGQGLQFLFEYFSETQRNKGNFPGRFSGRQFSNSRSEMNVSTLELGDSALYLCTSSRGEVSHTEAFFGQGTRLTVV.

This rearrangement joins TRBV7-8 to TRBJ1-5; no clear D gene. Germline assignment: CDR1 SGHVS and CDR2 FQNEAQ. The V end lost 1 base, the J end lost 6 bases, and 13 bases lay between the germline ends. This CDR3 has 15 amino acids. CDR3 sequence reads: CASSLVRGPGQPQHF. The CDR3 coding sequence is TGTGCCAGCAGCTTAGTACGAGGTCCGGGTCAGCCCCAGCATTTT.

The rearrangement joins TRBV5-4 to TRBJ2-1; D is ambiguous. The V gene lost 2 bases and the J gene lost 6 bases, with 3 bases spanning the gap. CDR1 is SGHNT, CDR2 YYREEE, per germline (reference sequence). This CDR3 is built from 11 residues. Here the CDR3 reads CASSFSNEQFF. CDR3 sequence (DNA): TGTGCCAGCAGCTTCTCCAATGAGCAGTTCTTC. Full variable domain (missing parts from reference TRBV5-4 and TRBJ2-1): ETGVTQSPTHLIKTRGQQVTLRCSSQSGHNTVSWYQQALGQGPQFIFQYYREEENGRGNFPPRFSGLQFPNYSSELNVNALELDDSALYLCASSFSNEQFFGPGTRLTVL.

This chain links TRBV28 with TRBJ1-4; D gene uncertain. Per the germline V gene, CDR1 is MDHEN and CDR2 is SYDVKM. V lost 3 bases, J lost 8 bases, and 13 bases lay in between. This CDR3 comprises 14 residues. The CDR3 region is CASSFSGSGEKLFF. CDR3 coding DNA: TGTGCCAGCAGTTTTTCAGGCAGTGGGGAAAAACTGTTTTTT. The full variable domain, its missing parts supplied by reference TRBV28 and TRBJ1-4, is DVKVTQSSRYLVKRTGEKVFLECVQDMDHENMFWYRQDPGLGLRLIYFSYDVKMKEKGDIPEGYSVSREKKERFSLILESASTNQTSMYLCASSFSGSGEKLFFGSGTQLSVL.

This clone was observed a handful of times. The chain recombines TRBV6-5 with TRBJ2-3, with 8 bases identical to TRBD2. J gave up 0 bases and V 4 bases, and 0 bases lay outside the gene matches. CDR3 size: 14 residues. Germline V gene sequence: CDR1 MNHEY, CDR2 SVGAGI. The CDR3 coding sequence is TGTGCCAGCAGTTCGGGGGGGAGCACAGATACGCAGTATTTT. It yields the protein CASSSGGSTDTQYF.

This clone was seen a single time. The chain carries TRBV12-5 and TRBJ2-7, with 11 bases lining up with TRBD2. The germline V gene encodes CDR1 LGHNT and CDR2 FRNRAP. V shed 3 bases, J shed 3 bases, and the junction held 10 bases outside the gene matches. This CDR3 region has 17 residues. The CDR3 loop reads CASGFPLAGGPYYEQYF. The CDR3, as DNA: TGTGCTAGTGGTTTCCCGTTAGCGGGGGGGCCGTACTACGAGCAGTACTTC.